This paragraph covers one TCR beta chain sequence. This specimen comes from a study of blood T cell repertoires in COVID-19. Study at large: Acute-phase and convalescent COVID-19 samples originated in the United States, Italy and Spain.

This CDR3 contains 16 residues. Germline V CDR1 and CDR2: MGHRA, YSYEKL. J was trimmed by 5 bases and V by 1 base; bases with no gene match: 3. Original handling: Amplification of reference gene primers provided the estimated nucleated cell counts. Data came from immunoSEQ multiplex PCR; TCRdb stores just in-frame clones and leaves some out. The V and J calls and the clone size are those of that table, but D and trimming were determined from the DNA. Of about 120,000 clones in the sample, over 75% were seen once. The specimen was peripheral blood. The V call is TRBV4-1, the J call TRBJ2-5; 14 positions match TRBD2. The sequence was obtained from a man between 65 and 80 years old with active or convalescent COVID-19. The CDR3 region has the DNA TGCGCCAGCAGCCAAGGAGGGACTAGCGGGGGTGAGACCCAGTACTTC. Its translation: CASSQGGTSGGETQYF.